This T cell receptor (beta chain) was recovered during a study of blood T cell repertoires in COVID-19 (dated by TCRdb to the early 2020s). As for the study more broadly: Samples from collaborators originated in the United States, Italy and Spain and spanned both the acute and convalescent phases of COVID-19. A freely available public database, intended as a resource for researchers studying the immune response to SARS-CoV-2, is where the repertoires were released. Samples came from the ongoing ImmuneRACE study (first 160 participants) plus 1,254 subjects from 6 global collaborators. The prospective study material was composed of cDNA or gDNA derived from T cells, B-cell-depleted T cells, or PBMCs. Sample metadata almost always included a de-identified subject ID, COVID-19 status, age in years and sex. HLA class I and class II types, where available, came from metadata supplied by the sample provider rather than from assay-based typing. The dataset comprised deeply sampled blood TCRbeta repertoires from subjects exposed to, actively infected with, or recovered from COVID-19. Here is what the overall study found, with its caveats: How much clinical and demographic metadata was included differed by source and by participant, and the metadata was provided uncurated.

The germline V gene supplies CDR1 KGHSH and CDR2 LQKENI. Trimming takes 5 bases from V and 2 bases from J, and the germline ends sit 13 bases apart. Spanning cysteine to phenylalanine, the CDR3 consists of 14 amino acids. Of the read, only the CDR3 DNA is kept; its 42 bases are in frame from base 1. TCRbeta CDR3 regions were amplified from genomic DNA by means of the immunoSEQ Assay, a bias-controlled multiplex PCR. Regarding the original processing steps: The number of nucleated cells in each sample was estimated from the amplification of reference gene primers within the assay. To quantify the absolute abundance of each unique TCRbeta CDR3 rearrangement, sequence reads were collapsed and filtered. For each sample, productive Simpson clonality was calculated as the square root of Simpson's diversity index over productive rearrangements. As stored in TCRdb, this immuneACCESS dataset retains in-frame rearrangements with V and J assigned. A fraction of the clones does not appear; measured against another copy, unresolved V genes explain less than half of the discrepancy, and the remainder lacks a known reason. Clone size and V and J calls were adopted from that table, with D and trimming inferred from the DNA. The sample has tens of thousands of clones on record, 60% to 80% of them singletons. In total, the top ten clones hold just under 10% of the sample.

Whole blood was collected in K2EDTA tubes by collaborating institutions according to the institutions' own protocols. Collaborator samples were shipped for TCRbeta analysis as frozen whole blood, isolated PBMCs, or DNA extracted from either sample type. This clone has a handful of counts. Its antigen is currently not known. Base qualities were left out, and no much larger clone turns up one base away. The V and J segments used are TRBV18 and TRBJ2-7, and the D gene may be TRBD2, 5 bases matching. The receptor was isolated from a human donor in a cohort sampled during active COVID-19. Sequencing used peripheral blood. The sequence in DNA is TGTGCCAGCTCATCACAGTCGGGGACCTACGAGCAGTACTTC. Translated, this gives CASSSQSGTYEQYF.